The 25 T cell receptor beta chains below were found in one sample sequenced in a study of blood T cell repertoires in COVID-19 (dated by TCRdb to about 2020). To prepare the library, the immunoSEQ multiplex PCR assay was applied. TCRdb limited this immuneACCESS table to in-frame rearrangements with V and J called. A share of clones is missing; checked studies link under half to unresolved V genes, and the rest is unexplained. The sample table lists around 95,000 clones, just over 90% of them with a count of one. Together, the top ten hold 5% to 6% of the sample. The specimen sequenced was peripheral blood. The source is a man in his fifties or sixties with acute or convalescent COVID-19.

CDR3 residues: CASSRGLDSNEKLFF. CDR3 coding DNA: TGTGCCAGCAGCCGAGGGCTGGACAGCAATGAAAAACTGTTTTTT. The V and J genes are TRBV5-6 and TRBJ1-4; a weak D match, TRBD1 (6 bases). V lost 4 bases and J 5 bases, leaving 15 bases between the germline ends. Germline-derived CDR1 and CDR2 are SGHDT and YYEEEE. This CDR3 is built from 15 residues.

V is TRBV30 and J is TRBJ2-3; 9 bases map to TRBD1. CDR3 length equals 15 residues. Trimming took 1 base from V and 4 from J; bases not matched to a gene: 6. CDR1 and CDR2 from the germline V gene are GTSNPN and SVGIG (reference sequence). The CDR3 bases are TGTGCCTGGAGTGAGGGGACAGGGCCAGCAGATACGCAGTATTTT. It yields the protein CAWSEGTGPADTQYF. The full variable domain, rest sourced from reference TRBV30 and TRBJ2-3, is SQTIHQWPATLVQPVGSPLSLECTVEGTSNPNLYWYRQAAGRGLQLLFYSVGIGQISSEVPQNLSASRPQDRQFILSSKKLLLSDSGFYLCAWSEGTGPADTQYFGPGTRLTVL.

The chain is built from TRBV11-2 and TRBJ2-7, with D perhaps matching TRBD2 (6 bases). Germline CDR1 reads SGHAT; CDR2 reads FQNNGV. The CDR3 consists of 14 residues. V was shortened by 3 bases and J by 6 bases, with 15 bases between the two germline ends. The DNA for the CDR3 is TGTGCCAGCAGCTTGGAGGGGCTGGGAGGCGAGCAGTACTTC. The encoded protein is CASSLEGLGGEQYF.

V and J are TRBV5-1 and TRBJ2-3; possibly TRBD1 for D (5 bases). The CDR3 sequence is 15 residues long. CDR1 SGHRS and CDR2 YFSETQ come from the germline V gene. Between the trimmed V and J ends, which lost 5 bases and 0 bases, there was a span of 13 bases. The DNA for the CDR3 is TGCGCCAGCAGTCTTGACAGCATTAGCACAGATACGCAGTATTTT. It translates to CASSLDSISTDTQYF.

The rearrangement links TRBV27 to TRBJ1-3, with 7 positions matching TRBD1. The CDR3 has 15 amino acids. CDR1 and CDR2 (germline): MNHEY, SMNVEV (reference sequence). Trimming at V came to 2 bases and at J to 2 bases, leaving 3 bases not matched to a gene. The CDR3 region is CASSLTRGTGNTIYF. In DNA, the CDR3 is TGTGCCAGCAGTTTAACCAGGGGGACTGGAAACACCATATATTTT.

The chain joins TRBV27 to TRBJ1-2; D is possibly TRBD1 (5 bases). The V end lost 7 bases, the J end lost 1 base, and 19 bases lay between the germline ends. The CDR3 is 16 residues long. From germline, CDR1 is MNHEY and CDR2 SMNVEV (reference sequence). The CDR3 sequence: CASKPAGPDFNYGYTF. CDR3 nucleotide sequence: TGTGCCAGCAAACCAGCGGGGCCCGACTTTAACTATGGCTACACCTTC.

The genes are TRBV5-1 and TRBJ2-7; TRBD2 matches at 8 bases. Losses at the gene ends were 5 bases for V and 0 bases for J; bases not matched to a gene: 7. Germline CDR1 is SGHRS and CDR2 is YFSETQ. This CDR3 is built from 15 residues. The CDR3 DNA follows: TGCGCCAGCAGGGGAGGTGGGACTAGCTCCTACGAGCAGTACTTC. Its protein product is CASRGGGTSSYEQYF.

The chain couples TRBV11-3 to TRBJ2-3; 15 bases match TRBD2. The CDR3 has 17 amino acids. From germline, CDR1 is SGHNT and CDR2 YENEEA. Unmatched junction bases numbered 8, after V lost 5 bases and J lost 5 bases. This CDR3 is CASSQGLAGGVGDTQYF. CDR3 in DNA: TGTGCCAGCAGCCAGGGACTAGCGGGAGGTGTGGGAGATACGCAGTATTTT.

The rearrangement links TRBV29-1 to TRBJ2-7; D is perhaps TRBD2 (6 bases). Germline CDR1 and CDR2: SQVTM and ANQGSEA. The ends were cut back, 3 bases at V and 0 bases at J, with 9 bases in the middle. This CDR3 comprises 13 residues. The CDR3 DNA reads TGCAGCGTTGAGGAGGGCAGCTCCTACGAGCAGTACTTC. Its translation: CSVEEGSSYEQYF.

This chain connects TRBV4-2 to TRBJ2-2, with TRBD2 matching over 13 bases. This CDR3 spans 16 amino acids. Germline CDR1 LGHNA, CDR2 YNFKEQ. Trimming at V came to 4 bases and at J to 4 bases, leaving 3 bases not matched to a gene. The CDR3 nucleotides read TGTGCCAGCAGCCTTACTAGCGGGAGGGCCACCGGGGAGCTGTTTTTT. Its translation: CASSLTSGRATGELFF.

The V gene is TRBV5-1, the J gene TRBJ1-4, with 8 bases matching TRBD1. The CDR3 extends over 14 amino acids. The germline V gene encodes CDR1 SGHRS and CDR2 YFSETQ. V was pared by 3 bases and J by 5 bases, with 3 bases of the junction left unmatched. CDR3 nucleotide sequence: TGCGCCAGCAGCTCGACAGGGGCAAATGAAAAACTGTTTTTT. Amino acid sequence: CASSSTGANEKLFF.

The chain links TRBV6-1 to TRBJ1-1, with D tentatively TRBD1 (6 bases). Germline CDR1 and CDR2: MNHNS and SASEGT. V was cut by 3 bases and J by 1 base, with 9 bases left in between. There are 14 residues in the CDR3. CDR3 in DNA: TGTGCCAGCAGTGAGGGACATGGGAACACTGAAGCTTTCTTT. This translates into CASSEGHGNTEAFF.

The chain is built from TRBV3-1 (or the pseudogene TRBV3-2) and TRBJ2-2; D possibly corresponds to TRBD2 (7 bases). V lost 6 bases and J lost 4, with 21 bases in between. Germline V gene data show CDR1 as LGHDT and CDR2 as YNNKEL (reference sequence). The CDR3 is 17 amino acids. The CDR3 reads CASRNLGGGDSTGELFF. The CDR3 DNA sequence: TGTGCCAGCAGAAATCTAGGGGGAGGGGACTCCACCGGGGAGCTGTTTTTT.

J is TRBJ2-5 and V is TRBV5-4; the D gene is possibly TRBD2 (5 bases). Germline CDR1 reads SGHNT; CDR2 reads YYREEE (reference sequence). V was shortened by 6 bases and J by 2 bases, with 11 bases between the two germline ends. The CDR3 extends over 13 amino acids. Written as DNA, the CDR3 is TGTGCCAGCAAACGAGCGGTACAAGAGACCCAGTACTTC. Protein: CASKRAVQETQYF.

The gene calls are TRBV5-5 and TRBJ2-7; D perhaps matches TRBD1 (5 bases). The V end lost 0 bases, the J end lost 0 bases, and 16 bases lay between the germline ends. This CDR3 has 17 residues. CDR1 and CDR2 from the germline V gene are SGHKS and YYEKEE (reference sequence). Here the CDR3 reads CASSLGPQGTPSYEQYF. CDR3 nucleotides: TGTGCCAGCAGCTTGGGCCCCCAGGGTACCCCCTCCTACGAGCAGTACTTC. Filled out from reference TRBV5-5 and TRBJ2-7, the complete variable domain reads DAGVTQSPTHLIKTRGQQVTLRCSPISGHKSVSWYQQVLGQGPQFIFQYYEKEERGRGNFPDRFSARQFPNYSSELNVNALLLGDSALYLCASSLGPQGTPSYEQYFGPGTRLTVT.

CDR3 DNA: TGTGCCAGCAGCTTGTATGTGGGGGCGCAGGGAGAGACCCAGTACTTC. This translates into CASSLYVGAQGETQYF. The rearrangement joins TRBV5-6 to TRBJ2-5; a weak D match, TRBD1 (6 bases). The CDR3 has 16 amino acids. V lost 1 base to trimming and J lost 4 bases, with 17 bases between them. Germline assignment: CDR1 SGHDT and CDR2 YYEEEE.

The chain has TRBV5-1 and TRBJ1-2, with a weak D call TRBD1 (6 bases). CDR3 length: 13 residues. V was shortened by 2 bases and J by 6 bases, with 11 bases between the two germline ends. CDR1 SGHRS and CDR2 YFSETQ come from the germline V gene. The CDR3 loop is CASSFGGADGYTF. In DNA form, the CDR3 reads TGCGCCAGCAGCTTTGGGGGCGCAGATGGCTACACCTTC. The full variable domain, rest sourced from reference TRBV5-1 and TRBJ1-2, is KAGVTQTPRYLIKTRGQQVTLSCSPISGHRSVSWYQQTPGQGLQFLFEYFSETQRNKGNFPGRFSGRQFSNSRSEMNVSTLELGDSALYLCASSFGGADGYTFGSGTRLTVV.

The chain has TRBV30 and TRBJ1-2; 7 nucleotides agree with TRBD1. J lost 6 bases, V lost 8 bases, and 6 bases had no gene match. This CDR3 comprises 11 residues. In germline, CDR1 is GTSNPN, CDR2 SVGIG (reference sequence). The CDR3 loop is CARRQGNGYTF. CDR3 coding DNA: TGTGCCCGGCGACAGGGAAATGGCTACACCTTC.

The J gene is TRBJ2-3, the V gene TRBV24-1; 8 bases are a match to TRBD2. The germline V gene encodes CDR1 KGHDR and CDR2 SFDVKD. Trimming took 4 bases from V and 3 from J; bases not matched to a gene: 11. The CDR3 has 17 residues. In DNA form, the CDR3 reads TGTGCCACCAGTGACCCCTATGGAGCGGGAGTAACAGATACGCAGTATTTT. Amino acid sequence: CATSDPYGAGVTDTQYF.

V and J are TRBV13 and TRBJ1-2, with a tentative D call TRBD1 (5 bases). Trimming removed 1 base from V and 3 bases from J, with 12 bases in between. The germline gives CDR1 PRHDT, CDR2 FYEKMQ (reference sequence). The CDR3 consists of 15 residues. The CDR3 DNA reads as TGTGCCAGCAGCTTAGAAGAGGAAGGGGACTATGGCTACACCTTC. Protein product: CASSLEEEGDYGYTF.

The rearrangement joins TRBV29-1 to TRBJ2-5; 7 bases map to TRBD1. The V segment lost 7 bases and the J segment 3 bases; nucleotides outside the gene matches: 23. Germline loops: CDR1 SQVTM, CDR2 ANQGSEA. The CDR3 is 18 residues long. The CDR3 DNA reads TGCAGCGCGAGTCCATTCGAATACAAGATCGGGACAGAAGAGACCCAGTACTTC. This encodes CSASPFEYKIGTEETQYF.

This clone was observed once. V gene TRBV5-4 combines with J gene TRBJ2-2, with D unresolved. This CDR3 contains 15 residues. Per the germline V gene, CDR1 is SGHNT and CDR2 is YYREEE (reference sequence). V gave up 3 bases and J gave up 0 bases, with 9 bases separating them. The CDR3 sequence is CASSSRSANTGELFF. In DNA, the CDR3 is TGTGCCAGCAGCTCCCGGAGCGCGAACACCGGGGAGCTGTTTTTT. Combining the CDR3 with reference TRBV5-4 and TRBJ2-2 gives the whole variable domain ETGVTQSPTHLIKTRGQQVTLRCSSQSGHNTVSWYQQALGQGPQFIFQYYREEENGRGNFPPRFSGLQFPNYSSELNVNALELDDSALYLCASSSRSANTGELFFGEGSRLTVL.

The chain couples TRBV6-6 to TRBJ2-6; no reliable D call. V was pared by 7 bases and J by 0 bases, with 13 bases between. This CDR3 contains 16 residues. CDR1 is MNHNY and CDR2 is SVGAGI in the germline V gene (reference sequence). The CDR3 protein is CASIGEPSSGANVLTF. Here the CDR3 DNA reads TGTGCCAGCATAGGAGAACCCAGCTCTGGGGCCAACGTCCTGACTTTC.

This clone occurred once. V and J are TRBV12-5 and TRBJ2-1; 9 bases are shared with TRBD2. This CDR3 is built from 12 residues. V shed 5 bases, J shed 10 bases, and the junction held 3 bases outside the gene matches. Looked up from germline, CDR1 is LGHNT and CDR2 is FRNRAP. CDR3 in DNA: TGTGCTAGTGGTCACGGACTAGCGGAGCAGTTCTTC. It is translated as CASGHGLAEQFF.

The genes are TRBV30 and TRBJ1-1; possible D gene TRBD1, 5 bases. The CDR3 covers 15 residues. Deletions cut 4 bases from V and 1 base from J, with 16 bases between. Germline V CDR1 and CDR2: GTSNPN, SVGIG (reference sequence). The DNA of the CDR3 is TGTGCCTGGAATGGGGGGGGGAGGAAGAACACTGAAGCTTTCTTT. This codes for CAWNGGGRKNTEAFF.